This T cell receptor (beta chain) stems from a study of molecular identifiers for immune sequencing clone quantification. The CDR3 length is 15 residues. Germline assignment: CDR1 MNHNS and CDR2 SASEGT. V trimming: 6 bases; J trimming: 3 bases; junction bases outside the gene matches: 10. From the PCR reads, TCRdb called clonotypes with MiXCR, one entry per CDR3 protein. The sample includes just over 35,000 distinct CDR3 sequences, 15% to 20% of them seen just once. The material sequenced was naive CD8+ T cells from blood, with Jurkat cell RNA spiked in. The subset denotes: FACS-sorted CD8+CD4-CCR7+CD45RA+ naive T cells. The source is a human donor in good health. Some libraries in this study had Jurkat cell RNA spiked in. The chain combines TRBV6-1 with TRBJ2-7; 8 bases agree with TRBD1. CDR3 DNA: TGTGCCAGCAGCCCGGGGACAGGTTCCTTCTACGAGCAGTACTTC. Its protein product is CASSPGTGSFYEQYF.